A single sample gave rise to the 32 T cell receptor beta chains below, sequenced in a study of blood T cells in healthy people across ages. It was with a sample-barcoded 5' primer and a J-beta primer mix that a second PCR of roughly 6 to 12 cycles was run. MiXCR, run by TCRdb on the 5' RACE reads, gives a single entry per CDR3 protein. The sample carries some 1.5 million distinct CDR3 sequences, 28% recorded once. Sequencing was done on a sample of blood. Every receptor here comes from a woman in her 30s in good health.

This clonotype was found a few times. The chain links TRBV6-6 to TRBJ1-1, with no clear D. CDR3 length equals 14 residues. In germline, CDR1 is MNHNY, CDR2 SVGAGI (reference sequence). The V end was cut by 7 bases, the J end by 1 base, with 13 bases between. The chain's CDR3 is CASIDRSGNTEAFF. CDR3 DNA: TGTGCCAGCATTGACCGGTCGGGGAACACTGAAGCTTTCTTT.

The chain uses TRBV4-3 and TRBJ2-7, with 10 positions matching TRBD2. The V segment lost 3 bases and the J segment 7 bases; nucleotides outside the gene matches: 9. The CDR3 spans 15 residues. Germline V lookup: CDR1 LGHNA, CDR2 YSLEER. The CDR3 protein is CASSQTSGPLKEQYF. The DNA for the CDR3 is TGCGCCAGCAGCCAGACTAGCGGGCCCCTTAAGGAGCAGTACTTC.

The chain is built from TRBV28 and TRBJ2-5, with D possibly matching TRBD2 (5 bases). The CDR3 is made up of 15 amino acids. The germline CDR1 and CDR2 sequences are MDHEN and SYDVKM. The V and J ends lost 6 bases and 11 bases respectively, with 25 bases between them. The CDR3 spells CASRPTGSRAEEQYF. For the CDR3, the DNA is TGTGCCAGCAGACCCACCGGGTCCCGGGCGGAGGAGCAGTACTTC.

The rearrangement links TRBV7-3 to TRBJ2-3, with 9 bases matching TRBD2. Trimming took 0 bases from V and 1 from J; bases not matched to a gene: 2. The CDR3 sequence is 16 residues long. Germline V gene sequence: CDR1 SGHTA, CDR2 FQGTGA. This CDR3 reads CASSLTGGGGTDTQYF. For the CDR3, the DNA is TGTGCCAGCAGCTTAACGGGCGGGGGGGGCACAGATACGCAGTATTTT.

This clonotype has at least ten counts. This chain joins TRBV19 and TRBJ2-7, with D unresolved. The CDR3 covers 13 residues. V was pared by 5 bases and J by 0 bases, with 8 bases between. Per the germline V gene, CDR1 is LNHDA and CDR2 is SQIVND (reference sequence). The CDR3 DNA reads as TGTGCCAGTAGTTCCTCGGACTCCTACGAGCAGTACTTC. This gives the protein CASSSSDSYEQYF.

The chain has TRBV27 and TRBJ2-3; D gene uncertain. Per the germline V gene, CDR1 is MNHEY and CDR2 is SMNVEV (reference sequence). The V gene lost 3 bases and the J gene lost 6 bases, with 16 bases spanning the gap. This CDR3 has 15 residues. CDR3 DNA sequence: TGTGCCAGCAGTTTTATTTACTCCTCGGGTGATACGCAGTATTTT. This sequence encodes CASSFIYSSGDTQYF.

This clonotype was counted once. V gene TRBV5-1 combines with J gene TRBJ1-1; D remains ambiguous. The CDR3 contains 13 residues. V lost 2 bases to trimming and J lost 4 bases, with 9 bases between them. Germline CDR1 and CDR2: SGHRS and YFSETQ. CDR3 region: CASSFSSGTEAFF. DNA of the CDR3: TGCGCCAGCAGCTTTTCATCGGGCACTGAAGCTTTCTTT.

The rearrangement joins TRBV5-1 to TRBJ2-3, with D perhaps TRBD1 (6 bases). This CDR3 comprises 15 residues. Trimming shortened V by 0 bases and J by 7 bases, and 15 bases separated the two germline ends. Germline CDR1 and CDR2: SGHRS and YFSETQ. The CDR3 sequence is CASSLGQGNVNTQYF. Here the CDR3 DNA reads TGCGCCAGCAGCTTGGGGCAGGGGAATGTGAATACGCAGTATTTT.

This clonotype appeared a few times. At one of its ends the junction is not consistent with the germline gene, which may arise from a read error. This CDR3 is CAGSQAIVLSGNIQYF. The CDR3 DNA reads TGCGCCGGCAGCCAAGCGATTGTACTGAGCGGAAACATTCAGTACTTC. The rearrangement uses TRBV4-3 and TRBJ2-4, with D maybe TRBD2 (5 bases). The germline CDR1 and CDR2 sequences are LGHNA and YSLEER. The CDR3 loop spans 16 amino acids.

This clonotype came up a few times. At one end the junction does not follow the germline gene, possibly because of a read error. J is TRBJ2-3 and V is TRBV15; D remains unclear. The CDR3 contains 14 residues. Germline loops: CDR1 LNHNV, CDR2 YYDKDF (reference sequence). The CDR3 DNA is TGTGTCACCAGCGCCGACTCGCCCACAGATACGCAGTATTTT. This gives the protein CVTSADSPTDTQYF.

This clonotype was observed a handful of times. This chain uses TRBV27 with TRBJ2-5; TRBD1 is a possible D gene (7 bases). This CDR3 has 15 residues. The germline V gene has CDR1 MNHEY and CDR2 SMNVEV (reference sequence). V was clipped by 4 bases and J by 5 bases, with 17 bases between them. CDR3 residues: CASSSMRPGGETQYF. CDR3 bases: TGTGCCAGCAGTTCCATGAGGCCAGGGGGGGAGACCCAGTACTTC.

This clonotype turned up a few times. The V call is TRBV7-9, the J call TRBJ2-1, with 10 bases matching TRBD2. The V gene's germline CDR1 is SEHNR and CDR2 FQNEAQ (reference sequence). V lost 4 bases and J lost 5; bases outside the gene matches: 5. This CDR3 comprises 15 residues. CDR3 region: CASSSSGRIHNEQFF. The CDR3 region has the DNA TGTGCCAGCAGCTCTAGCGGGAGAATCCACAATGAGCAGTTCTTC.

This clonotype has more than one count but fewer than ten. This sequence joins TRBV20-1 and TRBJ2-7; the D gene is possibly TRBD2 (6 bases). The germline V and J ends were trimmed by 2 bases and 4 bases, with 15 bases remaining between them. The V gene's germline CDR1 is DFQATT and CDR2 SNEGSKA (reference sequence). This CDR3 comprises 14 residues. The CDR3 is CSARRRERVYEQYF. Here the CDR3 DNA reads TGCAGTGCTAGAAGGAGGGAGAGGGTGTACGAGCAGTACTTC.

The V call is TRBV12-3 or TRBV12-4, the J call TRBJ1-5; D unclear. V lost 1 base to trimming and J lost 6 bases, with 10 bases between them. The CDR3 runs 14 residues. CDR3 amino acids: CASSLDLAGQPQHF. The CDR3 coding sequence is TGTGCCAGCAGTTTAGATCTTGCGGGTCAGCCCCAGCATTTT.

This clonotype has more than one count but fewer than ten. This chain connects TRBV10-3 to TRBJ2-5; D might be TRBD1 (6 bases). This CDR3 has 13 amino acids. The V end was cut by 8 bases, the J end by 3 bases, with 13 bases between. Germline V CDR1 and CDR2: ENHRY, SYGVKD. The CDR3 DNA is TGTGCCATCGGGAAGGGGGTAAAAGAGACCCAGTACTTC. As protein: CAIGKGVKETQYF.

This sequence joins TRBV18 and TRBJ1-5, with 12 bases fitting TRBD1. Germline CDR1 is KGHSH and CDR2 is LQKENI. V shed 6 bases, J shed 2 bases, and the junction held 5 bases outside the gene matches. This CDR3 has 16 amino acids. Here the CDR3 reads CASSGGTGGRNQPQHF. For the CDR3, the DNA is TGTGCCAGCTCCGGCGGGACAGGGGGCCGCAATCAGCCCCAGCATTTT. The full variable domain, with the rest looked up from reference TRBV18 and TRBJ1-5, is NAGVMQNPRHLVRRRGQEARLRCSPMKGHSHVYWYRQLPEEGLKFMVYLQKENIIDESGMPKERFSAEFPKEGPSILRIQQVVRGDSAAYFCASSGGTGGRNQPQHFGDGTRLSIL.

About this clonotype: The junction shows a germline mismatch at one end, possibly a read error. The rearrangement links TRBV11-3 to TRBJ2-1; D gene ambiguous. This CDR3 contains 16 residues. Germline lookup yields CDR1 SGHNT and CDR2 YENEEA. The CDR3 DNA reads TGTGCCAGCAGCGCTTCCCAGGCCCTCGGCCACAATGAGCGGTTCTTC. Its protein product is CASSASQALGHNERFF. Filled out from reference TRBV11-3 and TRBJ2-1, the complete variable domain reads EAGVVQSPRYKIIEKKQPVAFWCNPISGHNTLYWYLQNLGQGPELLIRYENEEAVDDSQLPKDRFSAERLKGVDSTLKIQPAELGDSAVYLCASSASQALGHNERFFGPGTRLTVL.

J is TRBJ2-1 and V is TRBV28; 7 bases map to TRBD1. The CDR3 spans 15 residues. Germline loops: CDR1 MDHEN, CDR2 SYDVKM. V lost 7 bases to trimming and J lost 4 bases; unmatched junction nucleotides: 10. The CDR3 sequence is CASTSLRGPYNEQFF. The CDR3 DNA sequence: TGTGCCAGCACCTCACTGAGGGGGCCATACAATGAGCAGTTCTTC.

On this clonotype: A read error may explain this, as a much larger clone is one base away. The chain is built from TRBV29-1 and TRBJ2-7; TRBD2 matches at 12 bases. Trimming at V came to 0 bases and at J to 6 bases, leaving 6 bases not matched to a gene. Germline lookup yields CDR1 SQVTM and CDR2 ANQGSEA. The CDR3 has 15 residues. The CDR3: CSVEEALAGGGEQYF. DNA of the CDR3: TGCAGCGTTGAAGAGGCACTAGCGGGAGGTGGCGAGCAGTACTTC.

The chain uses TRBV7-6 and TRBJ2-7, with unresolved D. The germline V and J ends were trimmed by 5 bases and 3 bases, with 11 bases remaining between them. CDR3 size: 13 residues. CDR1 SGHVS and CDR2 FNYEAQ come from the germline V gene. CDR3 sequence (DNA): TGTGCCAGCAGCCCCCGGGCCGTCTACGAGCAGTACTTC. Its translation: CASSPRAVYEQYF.

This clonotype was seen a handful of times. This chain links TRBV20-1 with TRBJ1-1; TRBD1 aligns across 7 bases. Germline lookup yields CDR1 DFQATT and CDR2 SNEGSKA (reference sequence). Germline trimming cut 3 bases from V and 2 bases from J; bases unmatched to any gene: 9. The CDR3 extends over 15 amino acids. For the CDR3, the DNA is TGCAGTGCTAGGGATCCGGGACAGCGAAACACTGAAGCTTTCTTT. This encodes CSARDPGQRNTEAFF.

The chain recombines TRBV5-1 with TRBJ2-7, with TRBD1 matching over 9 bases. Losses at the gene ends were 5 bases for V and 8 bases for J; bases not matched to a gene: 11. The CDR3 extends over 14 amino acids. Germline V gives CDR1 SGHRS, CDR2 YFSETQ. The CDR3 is CASSTGTGNQKQYF. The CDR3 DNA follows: TGCGCCAGCAGTACCGGGACAGGGAACCAAAAGCAGTACTTC.

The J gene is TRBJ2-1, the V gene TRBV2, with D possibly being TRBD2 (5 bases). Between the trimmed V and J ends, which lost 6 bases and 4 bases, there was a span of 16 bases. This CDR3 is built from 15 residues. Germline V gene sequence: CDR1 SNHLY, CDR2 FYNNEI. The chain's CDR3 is CASRAAQSGYNEQFF. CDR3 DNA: TGTGCCAGCAGGGCGGCCCAGTCGGGATACAATGAGCAGTTCTTC.

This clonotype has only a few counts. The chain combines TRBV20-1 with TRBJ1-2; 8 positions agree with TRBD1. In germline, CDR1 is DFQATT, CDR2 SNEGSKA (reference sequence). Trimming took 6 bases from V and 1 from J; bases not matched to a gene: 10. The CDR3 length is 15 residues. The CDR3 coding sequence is TGCAGTGCCCGACCAGACAGGGGCCATAACTATGGCTACACCTTC. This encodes CSARPDRGHNYGYTF.

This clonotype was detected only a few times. Here the CDR3 reads CATSREGAGGELFF. The DNA of the CDR3 is TGTGCCACCAGCAGAGAGGGGGCTGGCGGGGAGCTGTTTTTT. The chain joins TRBV15 to TRBJ2-2; D possibly corresponds to TRBD1 (6 bases). The CDR3 loop spans 14 amino acids. Trimming stripped 0 bases from V and 7 bases from J, with 9 bases between. The germline V gene encodes CDR1 LNHNV and CDR2 YYDKDF (reference sequence).

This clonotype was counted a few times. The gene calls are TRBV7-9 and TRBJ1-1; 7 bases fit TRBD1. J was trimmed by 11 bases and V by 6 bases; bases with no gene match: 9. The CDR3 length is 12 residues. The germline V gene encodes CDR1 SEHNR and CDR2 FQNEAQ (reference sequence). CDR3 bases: TGTGCCAGCAGAGACAGGGTAGGACGTGCTTTCTTT. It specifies CASRDRVGRAFF.

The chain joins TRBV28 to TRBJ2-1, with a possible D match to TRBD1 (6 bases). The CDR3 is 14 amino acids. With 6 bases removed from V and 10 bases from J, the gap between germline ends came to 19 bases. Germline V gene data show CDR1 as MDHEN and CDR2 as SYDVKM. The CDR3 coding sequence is TGTGCCAGCAGACAAACAGGGAGCCCTTACGAGCAGTTCTTC. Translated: CASRQTGSPYEQFF.

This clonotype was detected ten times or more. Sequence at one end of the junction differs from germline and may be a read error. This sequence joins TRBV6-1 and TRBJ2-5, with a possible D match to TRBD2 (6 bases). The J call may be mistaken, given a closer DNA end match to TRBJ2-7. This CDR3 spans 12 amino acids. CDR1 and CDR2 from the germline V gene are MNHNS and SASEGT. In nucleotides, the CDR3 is TGCGCCAGCAGTGAGACTAGGAACGAGCAGTACTTC. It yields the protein CASSETRNEQYF.

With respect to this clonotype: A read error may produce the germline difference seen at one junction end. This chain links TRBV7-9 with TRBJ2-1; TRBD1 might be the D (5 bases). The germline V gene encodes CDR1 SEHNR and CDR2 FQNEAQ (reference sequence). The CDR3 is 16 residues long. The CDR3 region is CASRSGIWSYYNEQVF. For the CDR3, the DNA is TGTGCCAGCAGGTCAGGGATCTGGTCCTACTACAATGAGCAGGTCTTC.

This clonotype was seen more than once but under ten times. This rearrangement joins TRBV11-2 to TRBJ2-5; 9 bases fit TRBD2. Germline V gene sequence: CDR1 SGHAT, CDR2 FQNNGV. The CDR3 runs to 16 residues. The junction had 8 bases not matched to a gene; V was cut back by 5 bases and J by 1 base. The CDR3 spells CASSHFSGGTQETQYF. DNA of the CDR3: TGTGCCAGCAGCCACTTCAGCGGGGGGACCCAAGAGACCCAGTACTTC.

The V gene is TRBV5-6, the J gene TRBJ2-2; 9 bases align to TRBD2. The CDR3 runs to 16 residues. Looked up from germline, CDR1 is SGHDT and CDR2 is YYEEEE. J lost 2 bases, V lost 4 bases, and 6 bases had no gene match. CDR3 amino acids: CASSPRLADNTGELFF. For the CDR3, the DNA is TGTGCCAGCAGCCCGAGACTAGCGGATAACACCGGGGAGCTGTTTTTT.

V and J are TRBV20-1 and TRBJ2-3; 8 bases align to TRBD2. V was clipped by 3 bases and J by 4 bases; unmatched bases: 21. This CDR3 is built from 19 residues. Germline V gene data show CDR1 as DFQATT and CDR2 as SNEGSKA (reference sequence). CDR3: CSASHYGVAGNEGADTQYF. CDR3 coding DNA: TGCAGTGCTAGCCACTATGGGGTAGCGGGGAACGAGGGAGCAGATACGCAGTATTTT.